This record looks at one T cell receptor beta chain sequence and its context. Mismatch with germline at one junction end may stem from a read error. This specimen belongs to a study of type 1 and type 2 diabetes patients. PCR was run on genomic DNA. The TCR beta CDR3 region was amplified using 30 forward and 13 reverse primers. TCRdb re-called the multiplex PCR reads with MiXCR, one entry per CDR3 protein. The sample records 250,000 or so distinct CDR3 sequences, 40% to 50% being singletons. Each diabetic donor fulfilled classification criteria for either type 1 or type 2. The germline V gene has CDR1 DFQATT and CDR2 SNEGSKA (reference sequence). This CDR3 contains 14 residues.

Material for sequencing was peripheral blood mononuclear cells (PBMCs). This chain links TRBV20-1 with TRBJ2-7, with D possibly TRBD1 on 5 matching bases. The source is a man aged 18 to 29 with type 2 diabetes. CDR3 in amino acids: CNARDLGRDYEQYF. CDR3 bases: TGCAATGCTAGAGATTTAGGCAGGGACTACGAGCAGTACTTC.